A selection of T cell receptor beta chains follows, all from one sample in a study of T cell repertoires in cytomegalovirus infection. TCRdb re-derived calls from the reads in MiXCR, one entry per CDR3 protein. Of approximately 140,000 distinct CDR3 sequences in the sample, roughly 9% were seen once. The sample comprised PBMCs. These TCRs come from a human donor in good health (CMV status not recorded). Some clones in this sample may be carry-over from other donors' samples. The CDR3 runs from the conserved cysteine through the conserved F or W. Each record gives: D gene, clone size, J gene, V gene, CDR3 DNA, CDR3 protein. D genes are given only for firm matches. Rows give clone size only sometimes, using once, few, many, or a class for an expanded clone.

>.|few|TRBJ1-1|TRBV29-1
TGCAGCGTTGTTGGGGTATTCATGAACACTGAAGCTTTCTTT
CSVVGVFMNTEAFF
>.|.|TRBJ2-1|TRBV14
TGTGCCAGCAGCCAGAGGTTAACTAGTGGCTACAATGAGCAGTTCTTC
CASSQRLTSGYNEQFF
>.|.|TRBJ1-2|TRBV14
TGTGCCAGCAGCCAAGATCGAGGGGGGACGGCTAACTATGGCTACACCTTC
CASSQDRGGTANYGYTF
>.|many|TRBJ2-2|TRBV19
TGTGCCAGTAGTAAGGGCAGGACTGACACCGGGGAGCTGTTTTTT
CASSKGRTDTGELFF
>.|few|TRBJ1-1|TRBV20-1
TGCAGTGCTCTGCCCCGAAAGAACACTGAAGCTTTCTTT
CSALPRKNTEAFF
>TRBD1|many|TRBJ1-2|TRBV28
TGTGCCAGCACCCAAAAGGGACAGCCCTATGGCTACACCTTC
CASTQKGQPYGYTF
>.|few|TRBJ1-1|TRBV19
TGTGCCAGTACGGGGACATCTGAAGCTTTCTTT
CASTGTSEAFF
>.|many|TRBJ2-2|TRBV7-2
TGTGCCAGCAGCTTAGCGGGAGAGAAGACCGGGGAGCTGTTTTTT
CASSLAGEKTGELFF
>.|.|TRBJ2-5|TRBV5-4
TGTGCCAGCAGCCGGGCAGCCCAAGAGACCCAGTACTTC
CASSRAAQETQYF
>.|few|TRBJ2-3|TRBV29-1
TGCAGCGTTGAGGTCAATCCAGATACGCAGTATTTT
CSVEVNPDTQYF
>TRBD1|many|TRBJ1-2|TRBV7-9
TGTGCCAGCAGCTTTGACAGGGCCTATGGCTACACCTTC
CASSFDRAYGYTF
>TRBD1|.|TRBJ1-5|TRBV5-4
TGTGCCAGCAGCGTCGACAGGGGTAGCAATCAGCCCCAGCATTTT
CASSVDRGSNQPQHF
>.|many|TRBJ1-2|TRBV14
TGTGCCAGCAGCCAAGATGAAGTGGACGGATATGGCTACACCTTC
CASSQDEVDGYGYTF
>.|.|TRBJ2-6|TRBV5-1
TGCGCCACGCAAGTCGGTGGGGCCAACGTCCTGACTTTC
CATQVGGANVLTF
>.|many|TRBJ2-3|TRBV12-3/TRBV12-4
TGTGCCAGCAGGACGGGGGACGATGGGACAGATACGCAGTATTTT
CASRTGDDGTDTQYF
>.|.|TRBJ1-5|TRBV5-1
TGCGCCAGCAGCTTGTCCGGGACGGATCAGCCCCAGCATTTT
CASSLSGTDQPQHF
>TRBD2|many|TRBJ2-1|TRBV12-3/TRBV12-4
TGTGCCAGCAGTCTTTCGACTAGCGGGGGGGGGGAGCAGTTCTTC
CASSLSTSGGGEQFF
>TRBD1|few|TRBJ1-4|TRBV6-2/TRBV6-3
TGTGCCAGCAGATACAAGGGACAGCGTAATGAAAAACTGTTTTTT
CASRYKGQRNEKLFF
>.|many|TRBJ2-3|TRBV6-5
TGTGCCAGCCGCACCTCTAGCACAGATACGCAGTATTTT
CASRTSSTDTQYF
>.|.|TRBJ2-2|TRBV19
TGTGCCACCAATGGGTTGGCCGGGGAGCTGTTTTTT
CATNGLAGELFF
>TRBD2|many|TRBJ2-1|TRBV6-1
TGTGCCAGCAGCGTTAGCGGGGGGCGGTACAATGAGCAGTTCTTC
CASSVSGGRYNEQFF
>TRBD2|many|TRBJ2-1|TRBV6-2/TRBV6-3
TGTGCCAGCACCACACCGGGACTAGCGGGGGGCCGCTCCTACAATGAGCAGTTCTTC
CASTTPGLAGGRSYNEQFF
>TRBD1|many|TRBJ1-2|TRBV7-9
TGTGCCAGCAGTGAACGGGACAGATCTGCCAGTGGCTACACCTTC
CASSERDRSASGYTF
>.|many|TRBJ1-5|TRBV3-1
TGTGCCAGCAGCCACACCGGAAGGGCCCTCGGGAACAATCAGCCCCAGCATTTT
CASSHTGRALGNNQPQHF
>.|few|TRBJ1-1|TRBV29-1
TGCAGCGTGGGGGACCGTGGGACTGAAGCTTTCTTT
CSVGDRGTEAFF
>TRBD1|many|TRBJ2-7|TRBV4-2
TGTGCCAGCAGCCCTGTAACGGGACAGGGCTACGAGCAGTACTTC
CASSPVTGQGYEQYF
>TRBD1|few|TRBJ1-6|TRBV20-1
TGCAGTGCTAGAGATCGGACAGGGGTCGCCTATAATTCACCCCTCCACTTT
CSARDRTGVAYNSPLHF
>.|many|TRBJ1-1|TRBV19
TGTGCCAGTAGGGCGCCGGGGCGGGACACTGAAGCTTTCTTT
CASRAPGRDTEAFF
>.|few|TRBJ2-1|TRBV28
TGTGCCAGCAGTTTCTTCGGTGAGCAGTTCTTC
CASSFFGEQFF
>.|many|TRBJ2-3|TRBV28
TGTGCCAGCAGTTGGACGGAAAGCACAGATACGCAGTATTTT
CASSWTESTDTQYF
>TRBD1|many|TRBJ2-1|TRBV7-2
TGTGCCAGCAGATATACAGGGGAGAATGAGCAGTTCTTC
CASRYTGENEQFF
>.|few|TRBJ2-1|TRBV20-1
TGCAGTGCAATAGACCCGAACCGCAATGAGCAGTTCTTC
CSAIDPNRNEQFF
>TRBD1|.|TRBJ1-3|TRBV28
TGTGCCAGCAGCTGGGGGACAGGGCGAAACACCATATATTTT
CASSWGTGRNTIYF
>TRBD2|many|TRBJ2-3|TRBV7-2
TGTGCCAGCAGGGAGAGCGGGGGGCCCACAGATACGCAGTATTTT
CASRESGGPTDTQYF
>TRBD2|many|TRBJ2-5|TRBV7-3
TGTGCCAGCAGCTTAACGGTCACTAGCGGACAAGAGACCCAGTACTTC
CASSLTVTSGQETQYF
>.|.|TRBJ1-1|TRBV10-3
TGTGCCACCGAGCAGAGGGGGAACACTGAAGCTTTCTTT
CATEQRGNTEAFF
>.|many|TRBJ2-3|TRBV28
TGTGCCAGCAGTGGATCGAGGGGGGGCGTGAGGGGCACAGATACGCAGTATTTT
CASSGSRGGVRGTDTQYF
>.|few|TRBJ1-6|TRBV12-3/TRBV12-4
TGTGCCAGCAGTCCCCAGGGGAGAAATAATTCACCCCTCCACTTT
CASSPQGRNNSPLHF
>TRBD1|many|TRBJ1-2|TRBV28
TGTGCCAGCAGTGGAATTACCGGGACAGGGGTAGATGGCTACACCTTC
CASSGITGTGVDGYTF
>.|many|TRBJ2-7|TRBV4-1
TGCGCCAGCAGCCAAGAGGGGGCAGGGAGAGGGCCCTCCTACGAGCAGTACTTC
CASSQEGAGRGPSYEQYF
>.|many|TRBJ1-2|TRBV28
TGTGCCAGCACTTGGGACACCTACGATGGCTACACCTTC
CASTWDTYDGYTF
>.|many|TRBJ1-3|TRBV7-9
TGTGCCAGCAGCTTAGATTGGGTCACCTCTGGAAACACCATATATTTT
CASSLDWVTSGNTIYF
>.|many|TRBJ1-1|TRBV7-2
TGTGCCAGCAGCTGGACAACCAACACTGAAGCTTTCTTT
CASSWTTNTEAFF